The 18 T cell receptor beta chains given below trace back to one sample, sequenced in a study of T-cell reconstitution after alpha-beta-depleted transplantation in children. Preparation of the TCRbeta library involved a method that used unique molecular identifiers. MiXCR, applied by TCRdb to the PCR reads, yields one record per CDR3 protein. The table shows about 200,000 distinct CDR3 sequences, with approximately 7% occurring only once. Here the sequenced sample was PBMCs, taken before TCRalphabeta/CD19-depleted stem cell transplant. These receptors all stem from a boy aged 2-9 years with acute lymphoblastic leukemia, due to receive a stem cell transplant.

J is TRBJ2-1 and V is TRBV12-3 or TRBV12-4; the match to TRBD2 covers 7 bases. V lost 7 bases and J lost 5; bases outside the gene matches: 8. The CDR3 sequence is 14 residues long. CDR3 residues: CASTQPSGNNEQFF. As DNA, the CDR3 is TGTGCCAGCACCCAACCCAGCGGGAACAATGAGCAGTTCTTC.

In this sample, this clonotype turned up many times. The genes are TRBV27 and TRBJ2-1; 7 nucleotides align to TRBD1. From germline, CDR1 is MNHEY and CDR2 SMNVEV (reference sequence). CDR3 length: 16 amino acids. J was trimmed by 2 bases and V by 5 bases; bases with no gene match: 9. The CDR3 loop reads CASSPRQGVTYNEQFF. The CDR3 nucleotides are TGTGCCAGCAGTCCAAGACAGGGAGTTACCTACAATGAGCAGTTCTTC.

This clonotype was detected many times. The genes are TRBV10-2 and TRBJ2-5, with D maybe TRBD2 (6 bases). The CDR3 spans 12 residues. Per the germline V gene, CDR1 is WSHSY and CDR2 is SAAADI. Trimming removed 4 bases from V and 3 bases from J, with 6 bases in between. CDR3 protein: CASSGGKETQYF. The DNA for the CDR3 is TGCGCCAGCAGTGGCGGGAAAGAGACCCAGTACTTC.

The rearrangement joins TRBV5-1 to TRBJ1-1, with D perhaps TRBD1 (5 bases). The length of the CDR3 is 14 residues. The germline CDR1 and CDR2 sequences are SGHRS and YFSETQ. The ends were cut back, 7 bases at V and 1 base at J, with 14 bases in the middle. The CDR3 loop is CASARGGQNTEAFF. In nucleotides, the CDR3 is TGCGCCAGCGCTAGGGGAGGACAGAACACTGAAGCTTTCTTT.

This clonotype was detected many times. A junction boundary mismatches the germline segment, possibly from a read error. The V gene is TRBV20-1, the J gene TRBJ2-1; no reliable D call. The CDR3 sequence is 15 residues long. CDR1 and CDR2 from the germline V gene are DFQATT and SNEGSKA (reference sequence). This CDR3 reads CIARDRPREGNEQFF. As DNA, the CDR3 is TGCATTGCTAGAGATCGTCCTAGGGAAGGCAATGAGCAGTTCTTC.

The rearrangement uses TRBV28 and TRBJ2-1; no firm D call. Germline V gene data show CDR1 as MDHEN and CDR2 as SYDVKM. V was trimmed by 3 bases and J by 0 bases, leaving 6 bases between them. The CDR3 totals 14 residues. CDR3 amino acids: CASSFTVSYNEQFF. CDR3 in DNA: TGTGCCAGCAGTTTTACGGTCTCCTACAATGAGCAGTTCTTC. Supplemented by reference TRBV28 and TRBJ2-1, the full variable domain reads DVKVTQSSRYLVKRTGEKVFLECVQDMDHENMFWYRQDPGLGLRLIYFSYDVKMKEKGDIPEGYSVSREKKERFSLILESASTNQTSMYLCASSFTVSYNEQFFGPGTRLTVL.

The chain links TRBV11-2 to TRBJ2-2; maybe TRBD1 (8 bases). V shed 0 bases and J shed 7 bases, with 12 bases lying between them. The germline gives CDR1 SGHAT, CDR2 FQNNGV. This CDR3 region has 15 residues. This CDR3 reads CASSLEQGGNGELFF. The CDR3 nucleotides read TGTGCCAGCAGCTTAGAACAGGGGGGGAACGGGGAGCTGTTTTTT.

In its sample, this clonotype was seen a few times. V and J are TRBV6-1 and TRBJ2-4; tentative D call: TRBD1 (6 bases). The CDR3 totals 16 residues. V was pared by 6 bases and J by 0 bases, with 15 bases between. Per germline, CDR1 MNHNS and CDR2 SASEGT. CDR3 bases: TGTGCCAGCAGACTAACCACAGGGATAGCCAAAAACATTCAGTACTTC. This codes for CASRLTTGIAKNIQYF.

This clonotype was detected many times. The chain recombines TRBV29-1 with TRBJ2-3; 8 bases align to TRBD1. The CDR3 totals 14 residues. V trimming: 4 bases; J trimming: 1 base; junction bases outside the gene matches: 4. CDR1 is SQVTM and CDR2 is ANQGSEA in the germline V gene. The CDR3 sequence: CSVAHRGGTDTQYF. CDR3 DNA: TGCAGCGTTGCCCACAGGGGGGGCACAGATACGCAGTATTTT.

This clonotype was recorded many times. The gene calls are TRBV29-1 and TRBJ2-1; the D gene is possibly TRBD2 (6 bases). V was clipped by 4 bases and J by 5 bases, with 12 bases between them. The CDR3 is 13 amino acids. Germline V gene data show CDR1 as SQVTM and CDR2 as ANQGSEA. This chain's CDR3 is CSVGRDLNNEQFF. As DNA, the CDR3 is TGCAGCGTTGGGAGGGACCTTAACAATGAGCAGTTCTTC.

This chain links TRBV5-1 with TRBJ2-7; D is undetermined. V lost 7 bases and J lost 3, with 8 bases in between. This CDR3 contains 11 residues. CDR1 and CDR2 from the germline V gene are SGHRS and YFSETQ. The CDR3: CASARGYEQYF. CDR3 bases: TGCGCCAGCGCGCGAGGCTACGAGCAGTACTTC.

About this clonotype itself: Sequence at one end of the junction differs from germline and may be a read error. The rearrangement links TRBV28 to TRBJ2-7; either TRBD1 or TRBD2 may fit D (5 bases each). Looked up from germline, CDR1 is MDHEN and CDR2 is SYDVKM. The CDR3 loop spans 13 amino acids. In nucleotides, the CDR3 is TGTGCCAGCACCCCCAGGGCCCACGGGTCCGGGGAGTTC. It codes for CASTPRAHGSGEF.

This clonotype was counted only a few times. The chain is built from TRBV4-3 and TRBJ1-5; D is uncertain. This CDR3 region has 15 residues. V dropped 1 base and J dropped 0 bases, with 7 bases sitting between them. Germline V gene lookup returns CDR1 LGHNA and CDR2 YSLEER. The CDR3 nucleotides are TGCGCCAGCAGCCAAGCACGGGATAGCAATCAGCCCCAGCATTTT. This codes for CASSQARDSNQPQHF.

Note on this clonotype: Given a much more abundant clone one base away, this may be a read error. The chain recombines TRBV20-1 with TRBJ2-2; the match to TRBD1 covers 7 bases. There are 17 residues in the CDR3. In germline, CDR1 is DFQATT, CDR2 SNEGSKA (reference sequence). In nucleotides, the CDR3 is TGCTGTGCTAGAGACCCTACAGGGGCGGTTCTCACCGGGGAGCTGTTTTTT. This encodes CCARDPTGAVLTGELFF.

This clonotype came up many times. This chain links TRBV7-2 with TRBJ2-3, with unresolved D. Germline V lookup: CDR1 SGHTA, CDR2 FQGNSA. The V and J ends lost 0 bases and 2 bases respectively, with 9 bases between them. CDR3 length: 15 amino acids. CDR3 DNA sequence: TGTGCCAGCAGCTTAGCGTCGGTACCCACAGATACGCAGTATTTT. It specifies CASSLASVPTDTQYF.

The chain has TRBV20-1 and TRBJ2-3, with TRBD1 matching 11 bases. CDR1 and CDR2 from the germline V gene are DFQATT and SNEGSKA (reference sequence). CDR3 length equals 15 residues. J was trimmed by 4 bases and V by 3 bases; bases with no gene match: 6. The CDR3 protein is CSARDRDRGSDTQYF. CDR3 DNA: TGCAGTGCTAGGGATCGGGACAGGGGGTCAGATACGCAGTATTTT.

This clonotype was seen many times. This sequence joins TRBV20-1 and TRBJ2-3; 9 bases map to TRBD2. V lost 3 bases and J lost 10; bases outside the gene matches: 11. The CDR3 is made up of 14 amino acids. The V gene's germline CDR1 is DFQATT and CDR2 SNEGSKA (reference sequence). CDR3 sequence (DNA): TGCAGTGCTAGTGGGCTAGCGGGAAATCTGGCGCAGTATTTT. This codes for CSASGLAGNLAQYF.

The chain joins TRBV7-2 to TRBJ2-2; 7 nucleotides match TRBD1. This CDR3 is built from 16 residues. Germline CDR1 reads SGHTA; CDR2 reads FQGNSA. V gave up 6 bases and J gave up 0 bases; unmatched junction bases: 7. Here the CDR3 DNA reads TGTGCCAGCAGATCGACGGGACAGTCGAACACCGGGGAGCTGTTTTTT. It codes for CASRSTGQSNTGELFF.